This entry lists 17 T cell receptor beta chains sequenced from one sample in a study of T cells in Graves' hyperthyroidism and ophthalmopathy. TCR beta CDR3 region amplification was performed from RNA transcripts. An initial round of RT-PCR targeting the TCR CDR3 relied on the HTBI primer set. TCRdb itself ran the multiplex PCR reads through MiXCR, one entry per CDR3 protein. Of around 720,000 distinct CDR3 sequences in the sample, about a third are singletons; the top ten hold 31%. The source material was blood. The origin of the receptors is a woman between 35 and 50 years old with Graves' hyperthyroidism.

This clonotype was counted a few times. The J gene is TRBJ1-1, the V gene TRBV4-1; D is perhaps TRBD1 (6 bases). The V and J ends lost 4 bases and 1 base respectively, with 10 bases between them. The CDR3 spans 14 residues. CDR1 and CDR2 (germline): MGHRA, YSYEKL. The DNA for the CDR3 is TGCGCCAGCAGCCCCGAAGGGGGGAACACTGAAGCTTTCTTT. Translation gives CASSPEGGNTEAFF.

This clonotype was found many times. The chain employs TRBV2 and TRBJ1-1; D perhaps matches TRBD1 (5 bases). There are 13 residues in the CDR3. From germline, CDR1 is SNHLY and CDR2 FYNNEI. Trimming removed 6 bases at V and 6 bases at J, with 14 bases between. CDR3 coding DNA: TGTGCCAGCAGCCTAGGGACCGGCCCTGAAGCTTTCTTT. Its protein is CASSLGTGPEAFF. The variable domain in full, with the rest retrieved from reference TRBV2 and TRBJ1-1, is EPEVTQTPSHQVTQMGQEVILRCVPISNHLYFYWYRQILGQKVEFLVSFYNNEISEKSEIFDDQFSVERPDGSNFTLKIRSTKLEDSAMYFCASSLGTGPEAFFGQGTRLTVV.

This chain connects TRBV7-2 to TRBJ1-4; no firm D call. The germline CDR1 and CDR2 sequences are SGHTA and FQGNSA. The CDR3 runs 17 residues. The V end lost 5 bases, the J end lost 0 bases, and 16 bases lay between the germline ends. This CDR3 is CASSPWTYEATNEKLFF. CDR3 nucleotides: TGTGCCAGCAGCCCATGGACTTACGAGGCAACTAATGAAAAACTGTTTTTT.

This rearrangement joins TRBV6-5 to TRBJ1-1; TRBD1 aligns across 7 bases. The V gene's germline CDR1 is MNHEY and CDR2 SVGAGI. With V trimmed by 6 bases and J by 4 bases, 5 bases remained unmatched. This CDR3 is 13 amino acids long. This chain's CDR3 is CASRQSGGTEAFF. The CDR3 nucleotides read TGTGCCAGCAGACAGTCAGGGGGCACTGAAGCTTTCTTT.

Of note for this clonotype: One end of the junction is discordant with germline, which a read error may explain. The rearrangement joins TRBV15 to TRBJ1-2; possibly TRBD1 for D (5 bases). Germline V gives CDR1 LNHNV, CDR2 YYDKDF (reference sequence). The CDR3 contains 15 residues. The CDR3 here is CAASSQGTRSYGYTF. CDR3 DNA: TGTGCCGCCAGCAGCCAAGGGACGAGAAGCTATGGCTACACCTTC.

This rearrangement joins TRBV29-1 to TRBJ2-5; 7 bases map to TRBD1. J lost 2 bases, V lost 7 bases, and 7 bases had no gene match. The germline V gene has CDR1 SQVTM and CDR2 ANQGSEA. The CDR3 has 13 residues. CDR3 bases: TGCAGCGGCGGTGGCAGGGGGCAAGAGACCCAGTACTTC. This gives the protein CSGGGRGQETQYF.

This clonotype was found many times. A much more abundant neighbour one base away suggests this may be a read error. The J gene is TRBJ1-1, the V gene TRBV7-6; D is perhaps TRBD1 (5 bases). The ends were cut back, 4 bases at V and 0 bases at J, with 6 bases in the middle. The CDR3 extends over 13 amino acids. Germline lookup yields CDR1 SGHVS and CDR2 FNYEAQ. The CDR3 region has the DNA TGTGCCAGCAGCTGGACACTGAACACTGAAGCTTTCTTT. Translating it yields CASSWTLNTEAFF. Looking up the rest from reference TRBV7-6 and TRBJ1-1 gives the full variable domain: GAGVSQSPRYKVTKRGQDVALRCDPISGHVSLYWYRQALGQGPEFLTYFNYEAQQDKSGLPNDRFSAERPEGSISTLTIQRTEQRDSAMYRCASSWTLNTEAFFGQGTRLTVV.

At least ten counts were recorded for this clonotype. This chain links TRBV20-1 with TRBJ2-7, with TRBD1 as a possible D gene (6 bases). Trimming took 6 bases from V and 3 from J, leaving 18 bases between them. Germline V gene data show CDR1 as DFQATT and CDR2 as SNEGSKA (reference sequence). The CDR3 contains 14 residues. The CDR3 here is CSAPQQGLHYEQYF. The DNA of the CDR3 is TGCAGTGCCCCCCAACAGGGCCTGCACTACGAGCAGTACTTC.

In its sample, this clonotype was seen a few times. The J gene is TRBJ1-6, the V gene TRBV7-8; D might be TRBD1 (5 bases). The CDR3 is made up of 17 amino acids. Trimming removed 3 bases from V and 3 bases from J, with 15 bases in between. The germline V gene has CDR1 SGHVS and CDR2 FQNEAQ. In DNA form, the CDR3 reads TGTGCCAGCAGCTTCCGGGACGCCCCGAACTATAATTCACCCCTCCACTTT. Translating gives CASSFRDAPNYNSPLHF.

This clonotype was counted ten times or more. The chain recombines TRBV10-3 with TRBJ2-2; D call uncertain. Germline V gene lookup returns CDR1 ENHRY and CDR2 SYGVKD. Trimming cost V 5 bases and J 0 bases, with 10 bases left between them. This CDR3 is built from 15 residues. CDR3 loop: CAISPRAANTGELFF. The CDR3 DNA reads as TGTGCCATCAGTCCCCGAGCAGCGAACACCGGGGAGCTGTTTTTT.

The CDR3 sequence is CASSEGPRGDYGYTF. CDR3 coding DNA: TGTGCCAGCAGTGAAGGCCCCAGGGGGGACTATGGCTACACCTTC. This sequence joins TRBV2 and TRBJ1-2; TRBD1 agrees at 7 bases. Germline lookup yields CDR1 SNHLY and CDR2 FYNNEI. This CDR3 is built from 15 residues. V was clipped by 1 base and J by 3 bases; unmatched bases: 5.

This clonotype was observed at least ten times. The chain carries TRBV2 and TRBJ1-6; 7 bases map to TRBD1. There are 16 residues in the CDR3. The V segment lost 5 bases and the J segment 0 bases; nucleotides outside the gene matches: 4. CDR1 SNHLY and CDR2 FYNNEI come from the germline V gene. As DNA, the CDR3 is TGTGCCAGCAGTCAACAGGGGAACTCCTATAATTCACCCCTCCACTTT. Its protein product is CASSQQGNSYNSPLHF.

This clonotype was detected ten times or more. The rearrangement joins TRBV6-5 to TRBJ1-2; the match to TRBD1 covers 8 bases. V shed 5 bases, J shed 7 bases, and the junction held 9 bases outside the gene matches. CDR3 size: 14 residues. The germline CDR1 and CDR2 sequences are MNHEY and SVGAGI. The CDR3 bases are TGTGCCAGCAGTGAAAATGGACAGGGAGGTGGCTACACCTTC. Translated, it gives CASSENGQGGGYTF.

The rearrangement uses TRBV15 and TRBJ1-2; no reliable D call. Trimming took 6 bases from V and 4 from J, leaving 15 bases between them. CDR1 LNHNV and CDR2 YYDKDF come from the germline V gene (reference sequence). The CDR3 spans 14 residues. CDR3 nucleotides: TGTGCCACCAGACCATCGACTAGCGGCTATGGCTACACCTTC. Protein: CATRPSTSGYGYTF.

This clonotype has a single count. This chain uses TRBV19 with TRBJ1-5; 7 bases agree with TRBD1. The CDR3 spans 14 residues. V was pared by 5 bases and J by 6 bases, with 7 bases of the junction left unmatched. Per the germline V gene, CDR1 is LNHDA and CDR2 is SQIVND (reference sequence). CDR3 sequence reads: CASSVRTGGQPQHF. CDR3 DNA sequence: TGTGCCAGTAGTGTAAGGACAGGTGGTCAGCCCCAGCATTTT. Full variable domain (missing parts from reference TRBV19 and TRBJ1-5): DGGITQSPKYLFRKEGQNVTLSCEQNLNHDAMYWYRQDPGQGLRLIYYSQIVNDFQKGDIAEGYSVSREKKESFPLTVTSAQKNPTAFYLCASSVRTGGQPQHFGDGTRLSIL.

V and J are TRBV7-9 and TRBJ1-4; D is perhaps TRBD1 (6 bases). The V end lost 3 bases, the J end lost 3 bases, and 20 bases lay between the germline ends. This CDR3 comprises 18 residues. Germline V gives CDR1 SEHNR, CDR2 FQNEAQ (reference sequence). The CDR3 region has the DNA TGTGCCAGCAGCTTCTGGAGAGGGGGGCCGGCGGCTAATGAAAAACTGTTTTTT. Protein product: CASSFWRGGPAANEKLFF.

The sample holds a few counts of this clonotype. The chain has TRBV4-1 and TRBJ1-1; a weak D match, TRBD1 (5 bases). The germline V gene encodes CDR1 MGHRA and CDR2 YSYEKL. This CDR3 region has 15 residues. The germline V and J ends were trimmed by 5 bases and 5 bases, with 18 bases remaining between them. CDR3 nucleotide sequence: TGCGCCAGCAGCACTCAATGGGGCCGGGAGACTGAAGCTTTCTTT. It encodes CASSTQWGRETEAFF.